This entry describes one T cell receptor beta chain. This CDR3 comprises 15 residues. CDR1 and CDR2 (germline): LGHDT, YNNKEL (reference sequence). V was clipped by 5 bases and J by 9 bases, with 20 bases between them. The data are from a study of blood T cell repertoires in COVID-19. Study background: Whether acute or convalescent, the COVID-19 samples came from the United States, Italy and Spain. Sample material is recorded as cDNA or gDNA derived from T cells, B-cell-depleted T cells, or PBMCs.

Authors' analysis steps: Quantification of nucleated cells was approximated via reference gene primer amplification. Measured with immunoSEQ multiplex PCR; TCRdb has only the in-frame clones, and not every one. V and J calls and clone size come straight from that table; D and trimming were deduced from the DNA. The sample contains more than 65,000 clones, around 82% of which appear only once. Sequencing was carried out using peripheral blood. This receptor was identified in a human donor in a cohort sampled during active COVID-19. V and J are TRBV3-1 (or the pseudogene TRBV3-2) and TRBJ1-5; a weak D match, TRBD1 (5 bases). CDR3 sequence: CASSGIGGAMGPQHF. CDR3 sequence (DNA): TGTGCCAGCAGCGGGATTGGCGGGGCCATGGGGCCCCAGCATTTT.